The 22 T cell receptor beta chains below all came from one sample that was sequenced in a study of T cells after yellow fever vaccination. Via MiXCR, TCRdb re-called the 5' RACE reads, giving one row per CDR3 protein. The data contain about 230,000 distinct CDR3 sequences, more than 6.5% of them seen just once; the ten biggest clones take up approximately 1.1%. This specimen consisted of CD4+ T cells sorted from PBMCs, obtained on the day of the yellow fever booster vaccination. All receptors derive from a man aged 25-40 years who received the YFV17D yellow fever vaccine.

This clonotype was seen many times. This chain uses TRBV7-2 with TRBJ2-2, with 8 bases aligning to TRBD2. Germline V lookup: CDR1 SGHTA, CDR2 FQGNSA. The ends lost 4 bases at V and 4 bases at J; junction bases unmatched: 8. The CDR3 totals 16 residues. For the CDR3, the DNA is TGTGCCAGCAGCTCTCGACTAGCGTACCTCACCGGGGAGCTGTTTTTT. Translation gives CASSSRLAYLTGELFF.

This clonotype was seen repeatedly, ten times or more. This sequence joins TRBV11-2 and TRBJ2-7; D is unclear. The CDR3 totals 17 residues. CDR1 is SGHAT and CDR2 is FQNNGV in the germline V gene. With 5 bases removed from V and 6 bases from J, the gap between germline ends came to 26 bases. In nucleotides, the CDR3 is TGTGCCAGCAGCCCCTTCGGAATCCGGGTTCGTTCCCGCGAGCAGTACTTC. Protein sequence: CASSPFGIRVRSREQYF.

This clonotype came up many times. This chain links TRBV20-1 with TRBJ2-3; D possibly matches TRBD1 or TRBD2 (6 bases each). Germline V CDR1 and CDR2: DFQATT, SNEGSKA (reference sequence). Trimming pared 5 bases from V and 1 base from J, leaving 10 bases between. This CDR3 has 13 amino acids. CDR3 DNA sequence: TGCAGTGCTCGGGGGCTAGGCACAGATACGCAGTATTTT. It specifies CSARGLGTDTQYF.

The gene calls are TRBV7-2 and TRBJ1-1, with D maybe TRBD1 (6 bases). CDR1 SGHTA and CDR2 FQGNSA come from the germline V gene. V lost 0 bases to trimming and J lost 11 bases, with 19 bases between them. This CDR3 contains 15 residues. The CDR3 coding sequence is TGTGCCAGCAGCTTAGCGCTAGGGGGGGCGAGGAGGGCTTTCTTT. This translates into CASSLALGGARRAFF.

This clonotype was observed many times. The V and J genes are TRBV15 and TRBJ2-1; D might be TRBD2 (6 bases). This CDR3 is built from 13 residues. V dropped 6 bases and J dropped 5 bases, with 11 bases sitting between them. Germline values: CDR1 LNHNV, CDR2 YYDKDF (reference sequence). CDR3 nucleotide sequence: TGTGCCACCAGGGGGACTCCCAACAATGAGCAGTTCTTC. As protein: CATRGTPNNEQFF.

This clonotype has just a few counts. The chain links TRBV5-1 to TRBJ1-2, with D possibly being TRBD1 (6 bases). Germline V CDR1 and CDR2: SGHRS, YFSETQ. This CDR3 region has 15 residues. V was pared by 1 base and J by 0 bases, with 10 bases between. CDR3 sequence: CASSLRQDSNYGYTF. The CDR3 nucleotides read TGCGCCAGCAGCTTGCGACAGGACTCTAACTATGGCTACACCTTC.

There are a few counts of this clonotype. The CDR3 region is CASRATVQETQYF. CDR3 bases: TGCGCCAGCAGGGCGACAGTTCAAGAGACCCAGTACTTC. The chain links TRBV5-1 to TRBJ2-5; perhaps TRBD1 as D (5 bases). The CDR3 contains 13 residues. Trimming removed 5 bases at V and 2 bases at J, with 10 bases between. Germline CDR1 and CDR2: SGHRS and YFSETQ.

This clonotype came up many times. Written as DNA, the CDR3 is TGCGCCAGCAGTGCGGGACTAGCCCTATTACGGGAGCAGTACTTC. This sequence encodes CASSAGLALLREQYF. The V call is TRBV10-2, the J call TRBJ2-7; 9 nucleotides agree with TRBD2. Germline assignment: CDR1 WSHSY and CDR2 SAAADI. The V gene end was trimmed by 4 bases and the J gene end by 7 bases; junction bases not matched to a gene: 11. This CDR3 region has 15 residues.

This clonotype showed up many times. This chain links TRBV27 with TRBJ1-5; D call uncertain. CDR1 and CDR2 from the germline V gene are MNHEY and SMNVEV (reference sequence). Trimming removed 2 bases at V and 3 bases at J, with 11 bases between. The CDR3 is made up of 15 amino acids. This chain's CDR3 is CASSLGVSSNQPQHF. CDR3 nucleotides: TGTGCCAGCAGTTTAGGGGTTTCATCCAATCAGCCCCAGCATTTT.

This clonotype was seen more than once but under ten times. The V and J genes are TRBV11-2 and TRBJ2-1, with D tentatively TRBD2 (6 bases). V lost 2 bases to trimming and J lost 12 bases, with 14 bases between them. CDR1 and CDR2 (germline): SGHAT, FQNNGV. The CDR3 spans 13 residues. The CDR3 loop is CASSLSLGGGQFF. The CDR3 nucleotides are TGTGCCAGCAGCTTAAGTTTGGGGGGTGGGCAGTTCTTC.

This clonotype has ten or more counts. The chain links TRBV3-1 to TRBJ2-3; D is unclear. The CDR3 extends over 16 amino acids. Trimming cost V 0 bases and J 2 bases, with 12 bases left between them. CDR1 and CDR2 from the germline V gene are LGHDT and YNNKEL (reference sequence). CDR3 sequence: CASSQENGWYTDTQYF. CDR3 coding DNA: TGTGCCAGCAGCCAAGAGAACGGATGGTACACAGATACGCAGTATTTT.

This clonotype was observed a few times. The CDR3 sequence is CASSYSRAGKETQYF. The CDR3 DNA follows: TGTGCCAGCAGTTACTCCCGAGCGGGGAAAGAGACCCAGTACTTC. The V and J genes are TRBV6-2 or TRBV6-3 and TRBJ2-5; TRBD2 aligns across 7 bases. The CDR3 sequence is 15 residues long. V was pared by 0 bases and J by 3 bases, with 4 bases of the junction left unmatched. The germline CDR1 and CDR2 sequences are MNHEY and SVGEGT.

This clonotype was picked up many times. This rearrangement joins TRBV20-1 to TRBJ2-5; D is possibly TRBD1 (5 bases). V was shortened by 1 base and J by 2 bases, with 14 bases between the two germline ends. CDR3 size: 15 residues. Germline V lookup: CDR1 DFQATT, CDR2 SNEGSKA (reference sequence). CDR3 sequence reads: CSARVPRASQETQYF. The CDR3 nucleotides are TGCAGTGCTAGAGTACCCAGGGCATCACAAGAGACCCAGTACTTC.

Ten or more counts support this clonotype. The V and J genes are TRBV20-1 and TRBJ2-2, with D unresolved. CDR1 is DFQATT and CDR2 is SNEGSKA in the germline V gene (reference sequence). Deletions cut 1 base from V and 0 bases from J, with 15 bases between. This CDR3 spans 17 amino acids. The CDR3 bases are TGCAGTGCTAGAGGCCTGGTAGGGCTCGCGAACACCGGGGAGCTGTTTTTT. Protein sequence: CSARGLVGLANTGELFF.

There are many counts of this clonotype. This chain joins TRBV5-1 and TRBJ2-1; 9 bases are a match to TRBD1. Trimming took 4 bases from V and 7 from J; bases not matched to a gene: 9. Germline assignment: CDR1 SGHRS and CDR2 YFSETQ. The CDR3 sequence is 15 residues long. The CDR3 DNA is TGCGCCAGCAGCATCGACAGGGGGGGAGAAAATGAGCAGTTCTTC. Residues: CASSIDRGGENEQFF.

Points on this clonotype: A read error may produce the germline difference seen at one junction end. The J gene is TRBJ2-7, the V gene TRBV20-1; 12 nucleotides line up with TRBD2. CDR1 is DFQATT and CDR2 is SNEGSKA in the germline V gene (reference sequence). The length of the CDR3 is 17 residues. The DNA for the CDR3 is TGCTGTGCTACTTCCGGGACTAGCGGGCACCTCTCCTACGAGCAGTACTTC. It is translated as CCATSGTSGHLSYEQYF.

V gene TRBV20-1 combines with J gene TRBJ2-5, with D perhaps matching TRBD1 or TRBD2 (5 bases each). The V end lost 4 bases, the J end lost 1 base, and 16 bases lay between the germline ends. CDR3 length: 15 residues. CDR1 and CDR2 from the germline V gene are DFQATT and SNEGSKA (reference sequence). The CDR3 loop reads CSAKGWGGPQETQYF. As DNA, the CDR3 is TGCAGTGCTAAGGGTTGGGGCGGGCCCCAAGAGACCCAGTACTTC.

This clonotype was seen ten or more times. J is TRBJ1-1 and V is TRBV28; D remains unclear. CDR3 length equals 11 residues. Deletions cut 2 bases from V and 8 bases from J, with 6 bases between. Per germline, CDR1 MDHEN and CDR2 SYDVKM. CDR3 nucleotide sequence: TGTGCCAGCAGTTTAAAGGCCGAAGCTTTCTTT. Protein product: CASSLKAEAFF.

This sequence joins TRBV4-3 and TRBJ2-2, with 8 bases identical to TRBD1. CDR1 LGHNA and CDR2 YSLEER come from the germline V gene. The length of the CDR3 is 15 residues. Trimming cost V 6 bases and J 0 bases; bases outside gene matches: 3. The CDR3 nucleotides are TGCGCCAGCAGGCGGGGACAGGCGAACACCGGGGAGCTGTTTTTT. Protein: CASRRGQANTGELFF.

This clonotype occurred many times. The chain recombines TRBV29-1 with TRBJ2-5; D ambiguous. This CDR3 is 16 amino acids long. Trimming pared 6 bases from V and 2 bases from J, leaving 22 bases between. Germline values: CDR1 SQVTM, CDR2 ANQGSEA. CDR3 nucleotide sequence: TGCAGCGTCCAAGGTCCCCCAATAGTACGACAAGAGACCCAGTACTTC. As protein: CSVQGPPIVRQETQYF.

CDR3 coding DNA: TGTGCCAGCAGCTTAGGGCCACGGTCCTACGAGCAGTACTTC. It yields the protein CASSLGPRSYEQYF. This chain joins TRBV7-9 and TRBJ2-7, with D unresolved. The CDR3 has 14 amino acids. Looked up from germline, CDR1 is SEHNR and CDR2 is FQNEAQ (reference sequence). V was clipped by 1 base and J by 1 base, with 8 bases between them.

This clonotype has just a few counts. The gene calls are TRBV20-1 and TRBJ2-5, with 8 bases fitting TRBD2. Trimming at V came to 1 base and at J to 6 bases, leaving 13 bases not matched to a gene. This CDR3 has 16 amino acids. Germline CDR1 is DFQATT and CDR2 is SNEGSKA (reference sequence). In DNA, the CDR3 is TGCAGTGCTAGAGGACCGGGACTAGTCTGGTTTCAGACCCAGTACTTC. The encoded protein is CSARGPGLVWFQTQYF.